Sequencing of this T cell receptor (beta chain) was carried out in a study of a mutant IDH1 vaccine in newly diagnosed glioma. At the level of the study: Treated patients, averaging around 40 years, were roughly 62% male and about 38% female. Before enrollment, the patients had been treated with radiotherapy alone, temozolomide alone, or both together. Most of them had received both.

Sequencing used immunoSEQ multiplex PCR; TCRdb keeps in-frame clones, though not all of them. Among tens of thousands of clones, 79% were seen once, and the ten largest hold approximately 8%. This clone was found a few times. Its antigen is unidentified. The CDR3 runs to 15 residues. The V gene end was trimmed by 0 bases and the J gene end by 6 bases; junction bases not matched to a gene: 6. CDR1 and CDR2 (germline): SGHVS, FQNEAQ. Study-level points and caveats: No link was apparently found between pseudoprogression and changes in top peripheral T cell clonotypes.

Noted time point: baseline, week 1 (first vaccination visit). Treatment in this sample: pre-vaccination baseline after standard-of-care therapy. The astrocytomas were IDH1-mutant, ATRX-negative, and WHO grade 3 or 4. The origin of this receptor is a man between 50 and 59 years old with glioma. The gene calls are TRBV7-8 and TRBJ2-7, with 9 bases fitting TRBD1. The sequencing used PBMCs, collected from a glioma patient treated with radiotherapy, temozolomide or both. CDR3 sequence reads: CASSLADGTGTEQYF. DNA for the CDR3: TGTGCCAGCAGCTTAGCGGATGGGACAGGGACCGAGCAGTACTTC.